This T cell receptor (beta chain) was retrieved from a study of blood T cell repertoires in COVID-19. Original analysis: Scientists estimated how many nucleated cells there were by amplifying reference gene primers. Some clones are missing from TCRdb's copy, which holds only in-frame ones; the method was immunoSEQ multiplex PCR. V and J calls and clone size are those listed in that table; D and trimming were worked out from the DNA. Of fewer than 350,000 clones detected, 80% to 95% appear once; the ten largest clones hold around 2.8%. The CDR3 has 20 amino acids. Germline-derived CDR1 and CDR2 are MNHEY and SVGEGT. J was trimmed by 1 base and V by 2 bases; bases with no gene match: 17. All enrollees were roughly 18 to 90 years old and from 20 to 30 US areas. Assignment of participants to cohorts was predicated upon participant-reported clinical history. All exposed participants met a person with COVID-19 within 2 weeks before entering the study.

The chain uses TRBV6-2 or TRBV6-3 and TRBJ2-5; TRBD2 matches 9 bases. The receptor's source is a man in his forties who had been exposed to COVID-19. Sample: PBMCs or T cells enriched from blood (not recorded which). CDR3 in DNA: TGTGCCAGCAGTTACCGACTCCTTGGGGCGGGAGGGCCCTCCCAAGAGACCCAGTACTTC. Protein: CASSYRLLGAGGPSQETQYF.